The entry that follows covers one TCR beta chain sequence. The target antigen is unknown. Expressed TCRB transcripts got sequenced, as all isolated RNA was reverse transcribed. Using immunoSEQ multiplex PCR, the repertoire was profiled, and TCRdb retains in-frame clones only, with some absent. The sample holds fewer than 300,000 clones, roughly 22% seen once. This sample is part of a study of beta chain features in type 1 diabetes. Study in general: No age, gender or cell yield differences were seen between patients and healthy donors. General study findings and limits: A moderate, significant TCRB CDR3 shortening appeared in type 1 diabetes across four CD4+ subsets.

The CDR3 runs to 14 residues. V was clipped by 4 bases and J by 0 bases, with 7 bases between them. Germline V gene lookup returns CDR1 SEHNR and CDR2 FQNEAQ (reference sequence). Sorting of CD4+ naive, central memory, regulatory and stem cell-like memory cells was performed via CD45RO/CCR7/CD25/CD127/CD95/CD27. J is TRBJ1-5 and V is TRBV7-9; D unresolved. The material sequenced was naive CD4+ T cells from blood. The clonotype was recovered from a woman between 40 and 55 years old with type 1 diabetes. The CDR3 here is CASSSQDSNQPQHF. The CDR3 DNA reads TGTGCCAGCAGCTCCCAGGATAGCAATCAGCCCCAGCATTTT.